This is a list of T cell receptor beta chains from one sample in a study of naive and memory T cell subsets. Each CDR3 protein gets one entry after TCRdb re-called the UMI-ligation and nested PCR reads with MiXCR. The sample holds roughly 97,000 distinct CDR3 sequences, around 13% seen once. Sequencing was carried out using naive CD8+ T cells from blood. Source of these receptors: a human donor in good health. Each CDR3 is given with its conserved first and last residue. D genes are given only for firm matches. Size tells how often a clone was seen (once, few, many) or the class of an expanded clone, and some rows leave it out.

v_call,clone_size,j_call,d_call,cdr3_nt,cdr3_aa
TRBV12-3/TRBV12-4,NA,TRBJ1-5,NA,TGTGCCAGCAGCAAAGGTGGGAGTCAGCCCCAGCATTTT,CASSKGGSQPQHF
TRBV11-3,few,TRBJ2-1,TRBD2,TGTGCCAGCAGCTTCTACGGGACTAGCGGGAGGGCCTACAATGAGCAGTTCTTC,CASSFYGTSGRAYNEQFF
TRBV13,few,TRBJ2-1,NA,TGTGCCAGCAGCCAGGGTATCCAAAATGAGCAGTTCTTC,CASSQGIQNEQFF
TRBV28,few,TRBJ1-1,TRBD1,TGTGCCAGCAGCCTGACAGGGGGACGAGGGATGAACACTGAAGCTTTCTTT,CASSLTGGRGMNTEAFF
TRBV6-6,few,TRBJ2-2,NA,TGTGCCAGCAGCCGTAGACTGTTTTTGAACACCGGGGAGCTGTTTTTT,CASSRRLFLNTGELFF
TRBV27,few,TRBJ1-2,NA,TGTGCCAGCAGTTTATCTGTCAGCGACTATGGCTACACCTTC,CASSLSVSDYGYTF
TRBV7-3,NA,TRBJ2-1,NA,TGTGCCAGCAGCGCCGGGACTTCCTACAATGAGCAGTTCTTC,CASSAGTSYNEQFF
TRBV5-1,few,TRBJ2-2,NA,TGCGCCAGCAGGGATTCAGGGTATACCGGGGAGCTGTTTTTT,CASRDSGYTGELFF
TRBV7-9,few,TRBJ2-1,TRBD2,TGTGCCAGCAGCTTATACCGGCTAGCGGGGGGTCATGAGCAGTTCTTC,CASSLYRLAGGHEQFF
TRBV7-9,few,TRBJ2-7,NA,TGTGCCAGCAGCCGTCCGGGACTCGACGCCTACGAGCAGTACTTC,CASSRPGLDAYEQYF
TRBV5-1,NA,TRBJ2-1,NA,TGCGCCAGCACCCCCGGGGGCTACTACAATGAGCAGTTCTTC,CASTPGGYYNEQFF
TRBV11-1,NA,TRBJ2-7,NA,TGTGCCAGCAGCTTATATACAGGGAGGGACGAGCAGTACTTC,CASSLYTGRDEQYF
TRBV7-7,many,TRBJ2-5,TRBD2,TGTGCCAGCACCATGGGCGGGGGGTCGGAGACCCAGTACTTC,CASTMGGGSETQYF
TRBV13,many,TRBJ2-7,TRBD2,TGTGCCAGCAGCTCCCGACTAGCTCTCGAGCAGTACTTC,CASSSRLALEQYF
TRBV7-9,few,TRBJ1-1,TRBD1,TGTGCCAGCAGCTTCGTAACAGGGGGACCGAACACTGAAGCTTTCTTT,CASSFVTGGPNTEAFF
TRBV6-2/TRBV6-3,NA,TRBJ1-5,NA,TGTGCCAGCAGTTACTCCAATGTCGGTCAGCCCCAGCATTTT,CASSYSNVGQPQHF
TRBV13,NA,TRBJ1-1,TRBD1,TGTGCCAGCAGCTTAGCTTTGACAGGGGGGAACACTGAAGCTTTCTTT,CASSLALTGGNTEAFF
TRBV4-2,NA,TRBJ1-1,NA,TGTGCCAGCAGGAGTGGGAAGGGGAAGAACACTGAAGCTTTCTTT,CASRSGKGKNTEAFF
TRBV29-1,NA,TRBJ1-1,NA,TGCAGCGTTGAAGATGGGAGGGGTTACACTGAAGCTTTCTTT,CSVEDGRGYTEAFF
TRBV18,few,TRBJ1-1,TRBD1,TGTGCCAGCTCACCAACAGGGGCTGGGACTGAAGCTTTCTTT,CASSPTGAGTEAFF
TRBV27,few,TRBJ2-3,NA,TGTGCCAGCAGTTCCTTCGCTAGCGCAGATACGCAGTATTTT,CASSSFASADTQYF
TRBV5-1,NA,TRBJ1-1,NA,TGCGCCAGCAGCCACAGGGTTAACACTGAAGCTTTCTTT,CASSHRVNTEAFF
TRBV29-1,few,TRBJ2-1,NA,TGCAGCGTTGGATTAGAGCAGTTCTTC,CSVGLEQFF
TRBV27,many,TRBJ1-2,NA,TGTGCCAGCAGTTTATCAGGGATCAACGGCTACACCTTC,CASSLSGINGYTF
TRBV7-9,NA,TRBJ2-5,TRBD2,TGTGCCAGCAGCTTTAGCGGGAGAGAGACCCAGTACTTC,CASSFSGRETQYF
TRBV7-2,NA,TRBJ2-5,TRBD2,TGTGCCAGCAGCTTGCGGACTAGCGGGAGGGAAGAGACCCAGTACTTC,CASSLRTSGREETQYF
TRBV28,few,TRBJ1-1,NA,TGTGCCAGCAGTTTGGAAGAGGACACTGAAGCTTTCTTT,CASSLEEDTEAFF
TRBV12-3/TRBV12-4,NA,TRBJ2-1,NA,TGTGCACAGGGTGAGCAGTTCTTC,CAQGEQFF
TRBV9,many,TRBJ2-7,NA,TGTGCCAGCAGCGCGGGGAATGCCTACGAGCAGTACTTC,CASSAGNAYEQYF
TRBV29-1,few,TRBJ2-4,NA,TGCAGCGTTTCCGACCCAGCGAACATTCAGTACTTC,CSVSDPANIQYF
TRBV4-3,many,TRBJ1-4,TRBD1,TGCGCCAGCAGCCGCCGGGACAGGGGTAATGAAAAACTGTTTTTT,CASSRRDRGNEKLFF
TRBV29-1,few,TRBJ1-1,NA,TGCAGCGCCCAGTACACTGAAGCTTTCTTT,CSAQYTEAFF
TRBV7-9,once,TRBJ2-1,TRBD2,TGTGCCAGCAGCTCGGTCCTAGCGGGAGGACCCAATGAGCAGTTCTTT,CASSSVLAGGPNEQFF
TRBV5-1,NA,TRBJ2-7,TRBD1,TGCGCCAGCAGCTTGGGACAGGGGAACTACGAGCAGTACTTC,CASSLGQGNYEQYF
TRBV25-1,NA,TRBJ2-7,NA,TGTGCCAGCGGACCGCCCTACGAGCAGTACTTC,CASGPPYEQYF
TRBV13,few,TRBJ2-1,NA,TGTGCCAGCAGCCGCCCGGGCCGCGGGGATGAGCAGTTCTTC,CASSRPGRGDEQFF
TRBV20-1,many,TRBJ2-7,NA,TGCAGTGCTACAGGGGCTAGCTCCTACGAGCAGTACTTC,CSATGASSYEQYF
TRBV28,many,TRBJ1-5,NA,TGTGCCAGCAGTTTAGGGCGTCAGCCCCAGCATTTT,CASSLGRQPQHF
TRBV29-1,many,TRBJ2-1,NA,TGCAGCGTTGCGGCCTACAATGAGCAGTTCTTC,CSVAAYNEQFF
TRBV29-1,few,TRBJ1-2,TRBD1,TGCAGCGTTGAAGGACAGGGGCTTAACTATGGCTACACCTTC,CSVEGQGLNYGYTF
TRBV15,few,TRBJ2-3,NA,TGTGCCACCAGCGAGCGGCGGGACACCAGCACAGATACGCAGTATTTT,CATSERRDTSTDTQYF
TRBV27,few,TRBJ2-7,NA,TGTGCCAGCCGGGACGGTAGCTCCTACGAGCAGTACTTC,CASRDGSSYEQYF
TRBV2,few,TRBJ2-1,NA,TGTGCCAGCAGTGACTCTAACAATGAGCAGTTCTTC,CASSDSNNEQFF
TRBV27,many,TRBJ1-3,TRBD1,TGTGCCAGCAGCCGGGACAGGGGAAACACCATATATTTT,CASSRDRGNTIYF
TRBV11-3,few,TRBJ1-1,NA,TGTGCCAGCAGCTTTTCCGGGGGGAATGAAGCTTTCTTT,CASSFSGGNEAFF
TRBV28,few,TRBJ1-1,TRBD1,TGTGCCAGCAGTCTACGACAGGGGGACCCTGAAGCTTTCTTT,CASSLRQGDPEAFF
TRBV12-3/TRBV12-4,many,TRBJ2-1,TRBD2,TGTGCCAGCAGTCAACCCCCCGGGACTAGCCCCTACAATGAGCAGTTCTTC,CASSQPPGTSPYNEQFF
TRBV6-2/TRBV6-3,few,TRBJ2-3,NA,TGTGCCAGCAGTTACGGCCTCCCTAGCACAGATACGCAGTATTTT,CASSYGLPSTDTQYF
TRBV7-9,NA,TRBJ2-7,NA,TGTGCCAGCAGCTTAATCCTGCAGGCATCTCACGAGCAGTACTTC,CASSLILQASHEQYF
TRBV6-5,NA,TRBJ2-5,TRBD1,TGTGCCAGCAGTTACCTCTTTTCGGGGGGACAGGGTGGAGAGACCCAGTACTTC,CASSYLFSGGQGGETQYF
TRBV4-3,NA,TRBJ1-1,TRBD1,TGCGCCAGCAGCCTGAGGACAGGCACTGAAGCTTTCTTT,CASSLRTGTEAFF
TRBV3-1,NA,TRBJ1-5,TRBD1,TGTGCCAGCAGCTGGGGACAGGCTCCAAATCAGCCCCAGCATTTT,CASSWGQAPNQPQHF
TRBV5-6,NA,TRBJ1-3,NA,TGTGCCAGCAGTTTCTATCTCGTCGGGACGAGAGGAAACACCATATATTTT,CASSFYLVGTRGNTIYF
TRBV7-9,NA,TRBJ2-5,NA,TGTGCCAGCAGTTTCCCCGGCCCTCCCATGTACTTC,CASSFPGPPMYF
TRBV29-1,NA,TRBJ2-7,TRBD1,TGCAGCGTCCTGGGACAGGGCTCCTACGAGCAGTACTTC,CSVLGQGSYEQYF
TRBV29-1,NA,TRBJ1-2,TRBD1,TGCAGCGCGCTGACAGGGCATGGCTACACCTTC,CSALTGHGYTF
TRBV12-3/TRBV12-4,few,TRBJ2-7,NA,TGTGCCAGCACCTCCAGGAGCTCCTACGAGCAGTACTTC,CASTSRSSYEQYF